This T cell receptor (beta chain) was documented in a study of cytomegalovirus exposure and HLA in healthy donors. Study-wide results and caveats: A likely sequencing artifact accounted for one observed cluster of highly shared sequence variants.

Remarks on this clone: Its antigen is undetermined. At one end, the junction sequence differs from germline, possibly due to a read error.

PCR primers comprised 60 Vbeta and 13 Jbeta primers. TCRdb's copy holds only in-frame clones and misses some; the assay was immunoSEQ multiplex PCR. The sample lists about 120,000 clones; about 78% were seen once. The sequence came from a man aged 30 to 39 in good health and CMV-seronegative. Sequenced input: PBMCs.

In DNA, the CDR3 is TGTGCCAGCAGCGTAGCTCCAAGCGGGGAGATCCAGTACTTC. Translating it yields CASSVAPSGEIQYF. The rearrangement joins TRBV9 to TRBJ2-5; 7 positions match TRBD2. Germline V lookup: CDR1 SGDLS, CDR2 YYNGEE. The CDR3 has 14 residues.